The 18 T cell receptor beta chains below were found in one sample sequenced in a study of T cell responses to AZD1222 COVID-19 vaccine. TCRdb's table, derived via immunoSEQ multiplex PCR, lists solely in-frame clones and lacks some. Among 100,000 or so clones listed, about 87% were seen once. The sample here was peripheral blood, taken on day 0 of AZD1222 vaccination. The receptor set was obtained from an adult in good health.

The V gene is TRBV5-4, the J gene TRBJ2-7; 8 bases are shared with TRBD2. Trimming cost V 4 bases and J 0 bases; bases outside gene matches: 9. Germline CDR1 and CDR2: SGHNT and YYREEE (reference sequence). The CDR3 covers 16 residues. For the CDR3, the DNA is TGTGCCAGCAGCCCGGGGCTAGCGGGCGTCTCCTACGAGCAGTACTTC. This codes for CASSPGLAGVSYEQYF. Drawing the rest from reference TRBV5-4 and TRBJ2-7, the complete variable domain is ETGVTQSPTHLIKTRGQQVTLRCSSQSGHNTVSWYQQALGQGPQFIFQYYREEENGRGNFPPRFSGLQFPNYSSELNVNALELDDSALYLCASSPGLAGVSYEQYFGPGTRLTVT.

The V gene is TRBV4-2, the J gene TRBJ2-3, with 7 bases lining up with TRBD1. The V and J ends lost 0 bases and 0 bases, in that order; junction bases with no gene match: 6. CDR3 length: 17 amino acids. From germline, CDR1 is LGHNA and CDR2 YNFKEQ. CDR3 DNA sequence: TGTGCCAGCAGCCAAGACCCTACAGGGGTTAGCACAGATACGCAGTATTTT. Its protein is CASSQDPTGVSTDTQYF.

The rearrangement joins TRBV4-1 to TRBJ2-5, with 11 bases matching TRBD1. The CDR3 has 16 residues. Trimming cost V 1 base and J 4 bases; bases outside gene matches: 5. Germline values: CDR1 MGHRA, CDR2 YSYEKL. CDR3 sequence reads: CASSQAGTGGGETQYF. CDR3 coding DNA: TGCGCCAGCAGCCAAGCCGGGACAGGGGGTGGAGAGACCCAGTACTTC.

CDR3 residues: CASSIGGPLYSGELFF. The DNA for the CDR3 is TGTGCCAGTAGTATAGGCGGGCCGCTGTATTCCGGGGAGCTGTTTTTT. The chain employs TRBV19 and TRBJ2-2; D perhaps matches TRBD2 (5 bases). CDR1 and CDR2 from the germline V gene are LNHDA and SQIVND (reference sequence). The CDR3 loop spans 16 amino acids. The V gene lost 1 base and the J gene lost 6 bases, with 15 bases spanning the gap.

In DNA, the CDR3 is TGCAGTGCTAGTCCTATAGGAATCGCAGATACGCAGTATTTT. Protein sequence: CSASPIGIADTQYF. This rearrangement joins TRBV20-1 to TRBJ2-3; D remains ambiguous. This CDR3 has 14 residues. In germline, CDR1 is DFQATT, CDR2 SNEGSKA (reference sequence). V was shortened by 3 bases and J by 4 bases, with 14 bases between the two germline ends.

This sequence joins TRBV28 and TRBJ2-7; D unclear. The V end was cut by 10 bases, the J end by 6 bases, with 13 bases between. CDR3 length: 11 residues. Germline V lookup: CDR1 MDHEN, CDR2 SYDVKM. The CDR3: CATTIGGEQYF. CDR3 bases: TGTGCCACCACAATAGGCGGCGAGCAGTACTTC.

The rearrangement uses TRBV27 and TRBJ1-6; D remains ambiguous. Germline loops: CDR1 MNHEY, CDR2 SMNVEV (reference sequence). V was pared by 3 bases and J by 10 bases, with 10 bases between. This CDR3 spans 13 amino acids. Here the CDR3 DNA reads TGTGCCAGCAGTTTTAATGGAAACTCACCCCTCCACTTT. As protein: CASSFNGNSPLHF.

For this clone: The sample has other DNA sequences that encode this CDR3 too. The V and J genes are TRBV5-1 and TRBJ2-1; D unresolved. The CDR3 has 11 residues. Trimming cost V 8 bases and J 6 bases, with 9 bases left between them. Looked up from germline, CDR1 is SGHRS and CDR2 is YFSETQ. CDR3 loop: CASSLGNEQFF. The CDR3 DNA is TGCGCCAGTAGTCTAGGCAATGAGCAGTTCTTC. Combining the CDR3 with reference TRBV5-1 and TRBJ2-1 gives the whole variable domain KAGVTQTPRYLIKTRGQQVTLSCSPISGHRSVSWYQQTPGQGLQFLFEYFSETQRNKGNFPGRFSGRQFSNSRSEMNVSTLELGDSALYLCASSLGNEQFFGPGTRLTVL.

V is TRBV12-3 or TRBV12-4 and J is TRBJ2-1, with D perhaps TRBD2 (6 bases). Trimming took 5 bases from V and 4 from J, leaving 9 bases between them. The CDR3 runs to 13 residues. CDR3 in DNA: TGTGCCAGCAGTATGGGACTTTACAATGAGCAGTTCTTC. Its translation: CASSMGLYNEQFF.

This chain links TRBV4-2 with TRBJ1-5; D unresolved. The CDR3 has 17 amino acids. Looked up from germline, CDR1 is LGHNA and CDR2 is YNFKEQ. The V gene lost 0 bases and the J gene lost 1 base, with 13 bases spanning the gap. The chain's CDR3 is CASSQDHPGFSNQPQHF. CDR3 coding DNA: TGTGCCAGCAGCCAAGATCACCCGGGATTCAGCAATCAGCCCCAGCATTTT.

This chain connects TRBV7-8 to TRBJ2-2, with TRBD1 matching over 8 bases. The CDR3 is made up of 19 amino acids. The germline gives CDR1 SGHVS, CDR2 FQNEAQ. Trimming cost V 2 bases and J 4 bases; bases outside gene matches: 15. The CDR3 region has the DNA TGTGCCAGCAGCTTAAACCATCTGACCAGGGGGCTTTCCACCGGGGAGCTGTTTTTT. Translating it yields CASSLNHLTRGLSTGELFF.

This chain links TRBV7-2 with TRBJ1-1, with D unresolved. Germline CDR1 and CDR2: SGHTA and FQGNSA. V lost 6 bases to trimming and J lost 2 bases, with 10 bases between them. There are 13 residues in the CDR3. This CDR3 reads CASRSHLNTEAFF. The CDR3 DNA reads as TGTGCCAGCAGGTCTCACCTTAACACTGAAGCTTTCTTT.

The rearrangement links TRBV6-5 to TRBJ1-5; D is uncertain. Germline V gene lookup returns CDR1 MNHEY and CDR2 SVGAGI. V dropped 6 bases and J dropped 4 bases, with 16 bases sitting between them. The CDR3 runs to 15 residues. The DNA for the CDR3 is TGTGCCAGCAGCCCCTCCCGGAGGAGAAATCAGCCCCAGCATTTT. This translates into CASSPSRRRNQPQHF.

The chain carries TRBV4-1 and TRBJ1-3; 9 bases match TRBD1. The J segment lost 0 bases and the V segment lost 4 bases, leaving 16 bases of the junction unmatched. The CDR3 contains 20 residues. Looked up from germline, CDR1 is MGHRA and CDR2 is YSYEKL. CDR3 DNA: TGCGCCAGCAGCCTCCACCGGGACAGGGCCCCTTTCTCCTCTGGAAACACCATATATTTT. As protein: CASSLHRDRAPFSSGNTIYF.

This sequence joins TRBV11-2 and TRBJ2-3; TRBD2 matches 13 bases. Germline CDR1 and CDR2: SGHAT and FQNNGV. The CDR3 contains 18 residues. Trimming at V came to 1 base and at J to 3 bases, leaving 7 bases not matched to a gene. CDR3 nucleotide sequence: TGTGCCAGCAGCTTAGGAGTTTTGGGACTAGCGGGAACAGATACGCAGTATTTT. This translates into CASSLGVLGLAGTDTQYF.

Only a few counts were recorded for this clone. The rearrangement links TRBV27 to TRBJ2-1, with TRBD1 matching over 10 bases. The V segment lost 5 bases and the J segment 3 bases; nucleotides outside the gene matches: 4. CDR3 size: 15 residues. The germline V gene has CDR1 MNHEY and CDR2 SMNVEV (reference sequence). The CDR3 region is CASSGDRGLYNEQFF. As DNA, the CDR3 is TGTGCCAGCAGTGGGGACAGGGGCCTCTACAATGAGCAGTTCTTC.

The chain uses TRBV28 and TRBJ1-1; D is undetermined. CDR3 length: 11 amino acids. Looked up from germline, CDR1 is MDHEN and CDR2 is SYDVKM. Trimming shortened V by 6 bases and J by 8 bases, and 10 bases separated the two germline ends. Here the CDR3 reads CASSLLGEAFF. The CDR3 coding sequence is TGTGCCAGCAGCCTCCTGGGAGAAGCTTTCTTT.

The chain recombines TRBV9 with TRBJ2-3; possibly TRBD1 or TRBD2 for D (6 bases each). V was clipped by 0 bases and J by 6 bases, with 20 bases between them. The CDR3 spans 17 residues. The V gene's germline CDR1 is SGDLS and CDR2 YYNGEE. CDR3 DNA sequence: TGTGCCAGCAGCGTAGAGGGGGACTCCATGCAAGAGGATACGCAGTATTTT. Its protein is CASSVEGDSMQEDTQYF.